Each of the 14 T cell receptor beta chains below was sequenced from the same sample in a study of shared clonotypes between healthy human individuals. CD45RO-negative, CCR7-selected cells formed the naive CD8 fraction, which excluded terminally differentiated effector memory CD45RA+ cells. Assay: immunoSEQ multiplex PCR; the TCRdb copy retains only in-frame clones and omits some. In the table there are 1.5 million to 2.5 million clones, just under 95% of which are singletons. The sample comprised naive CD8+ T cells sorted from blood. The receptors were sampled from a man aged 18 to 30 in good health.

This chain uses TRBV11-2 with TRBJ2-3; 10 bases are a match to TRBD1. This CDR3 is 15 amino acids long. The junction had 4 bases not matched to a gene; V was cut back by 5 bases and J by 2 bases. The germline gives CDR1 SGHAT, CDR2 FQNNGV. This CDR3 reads CASSRTGGITDTQYF. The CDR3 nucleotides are TGTGCCAGCAGCCGGACAGGGGGTATCACAGATACGCAGTATTTT.

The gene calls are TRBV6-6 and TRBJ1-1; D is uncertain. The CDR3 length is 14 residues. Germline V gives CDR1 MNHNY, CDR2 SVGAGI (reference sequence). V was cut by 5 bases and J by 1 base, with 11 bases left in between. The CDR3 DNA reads TGTGCCAGCAGTACCAGCTATGGGAACACTGAAGCTTTCTTT. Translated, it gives CASSTSYGNTEAFF.

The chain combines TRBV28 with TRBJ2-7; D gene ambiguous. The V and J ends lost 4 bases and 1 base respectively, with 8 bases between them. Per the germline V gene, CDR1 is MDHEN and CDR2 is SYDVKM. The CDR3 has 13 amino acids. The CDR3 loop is CASSWALSYEQYF. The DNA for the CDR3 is TGTGCCAGCAGTTGGGCACTATCCTACGAGCAGTACTTC.

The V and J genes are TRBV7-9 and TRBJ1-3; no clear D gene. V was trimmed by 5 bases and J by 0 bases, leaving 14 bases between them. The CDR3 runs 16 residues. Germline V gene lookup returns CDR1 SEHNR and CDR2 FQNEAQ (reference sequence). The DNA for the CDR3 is TGTGCCAGCAGCGACCTTGGTCACCACTCTGGAAACACCATATATTTT. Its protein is CASSDLGHHSGNTIYF.

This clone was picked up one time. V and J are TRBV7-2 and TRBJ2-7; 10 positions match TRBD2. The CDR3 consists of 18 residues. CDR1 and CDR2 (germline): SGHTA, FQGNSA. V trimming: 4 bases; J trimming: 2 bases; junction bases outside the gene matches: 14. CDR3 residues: CASSSPTSGIPWAYEQYF. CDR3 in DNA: TGTGCCAGCAGCTCACCTACTAGCGGGATACCTTGGGCCTACGAGCAGTACTTC.

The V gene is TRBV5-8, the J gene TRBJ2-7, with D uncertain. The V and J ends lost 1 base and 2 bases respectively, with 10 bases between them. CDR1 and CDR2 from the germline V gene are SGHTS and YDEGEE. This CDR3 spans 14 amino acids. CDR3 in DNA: TGTGCCAGCAGCTTGCACAGCGAGGCCTACGAGCAGTACTTC. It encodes CASSLHSEAYEQYF.

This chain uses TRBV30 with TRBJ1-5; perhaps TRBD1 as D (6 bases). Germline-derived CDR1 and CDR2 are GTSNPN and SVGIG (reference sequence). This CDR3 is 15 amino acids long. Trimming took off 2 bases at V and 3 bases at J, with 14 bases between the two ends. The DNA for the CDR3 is TGTGCCTGGAGTAAAAGGACAGTGGACAATCAGCCCCAGCATTTT. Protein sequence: CAWSKRTVDNQPQHF.

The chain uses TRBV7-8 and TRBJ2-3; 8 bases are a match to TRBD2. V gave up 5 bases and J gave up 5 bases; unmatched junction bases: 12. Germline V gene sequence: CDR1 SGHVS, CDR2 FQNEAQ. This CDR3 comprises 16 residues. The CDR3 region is CASSPARGDYIDTQYF. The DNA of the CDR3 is TGTGCCAGCAGCCCCGCGCGGGGGGATTATATAGATACGCAGTATTTT. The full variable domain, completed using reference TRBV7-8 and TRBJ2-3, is GAGVSQSPRYKVAKRGQDVALRCDPISGHVSLFWYQQALGQGPEFLTYFQNEAQLDKSGLPSDRFFAERPEGSVSTLKIQRTQQEDSAVYLCASSPARGDYIDTQYFGPGTRLTVL.

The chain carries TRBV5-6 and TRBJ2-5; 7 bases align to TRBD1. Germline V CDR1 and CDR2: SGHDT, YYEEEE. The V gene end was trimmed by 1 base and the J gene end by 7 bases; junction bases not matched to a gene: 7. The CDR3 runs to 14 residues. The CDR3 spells CASSLLQGQVTQYF. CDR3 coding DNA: TGTGCCAGCAGCTTGTTACAGGGGCAGGTGACCCAGTACTTC. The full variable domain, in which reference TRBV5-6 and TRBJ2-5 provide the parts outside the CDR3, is DAGVTQSPTHLIKTRGQQVTLRCSPKSGHDTVSWYQQALGQGPQFIFQYYEEEERQRGNFPDRFSGHQFPNYSSELNVNALLLGDSALYLCASSLLQGQVTQYFGPGTRLLVL.

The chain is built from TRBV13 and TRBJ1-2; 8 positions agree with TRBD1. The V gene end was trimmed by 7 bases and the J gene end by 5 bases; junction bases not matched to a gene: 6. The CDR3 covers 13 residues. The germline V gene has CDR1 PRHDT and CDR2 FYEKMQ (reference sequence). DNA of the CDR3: TGTGCCAGCACCGGACAGGGCTGGTATGGCTACACCTTC. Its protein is CASTGQGWYGYTF.

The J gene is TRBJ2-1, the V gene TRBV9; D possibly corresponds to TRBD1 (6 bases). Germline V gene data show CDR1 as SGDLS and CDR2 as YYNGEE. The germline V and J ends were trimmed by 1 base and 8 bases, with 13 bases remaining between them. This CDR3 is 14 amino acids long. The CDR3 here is CASSVHGTTDEQFF. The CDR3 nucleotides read TGTGCCAGCAGCGTACACGGGACAACGGATGAGCAGTTCTTC.

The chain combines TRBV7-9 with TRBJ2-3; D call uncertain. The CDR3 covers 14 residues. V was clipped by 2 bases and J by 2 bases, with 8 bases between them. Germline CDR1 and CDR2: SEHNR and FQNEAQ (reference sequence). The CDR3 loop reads CASSLFGNTDTQYF. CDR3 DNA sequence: TGTGCCAGCAGCTTATTTGGGAACACAGATACGCAGTATTTT.

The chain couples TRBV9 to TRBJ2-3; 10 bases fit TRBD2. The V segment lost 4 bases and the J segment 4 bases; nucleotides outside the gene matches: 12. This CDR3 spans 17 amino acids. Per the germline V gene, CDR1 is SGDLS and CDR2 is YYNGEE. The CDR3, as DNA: TGTGCCAGCAGCCTTAGTGGTAGCGGGGGGTATCCAGATACGCAGTATTTT. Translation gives CASSLSGSGGYPDTQYF.

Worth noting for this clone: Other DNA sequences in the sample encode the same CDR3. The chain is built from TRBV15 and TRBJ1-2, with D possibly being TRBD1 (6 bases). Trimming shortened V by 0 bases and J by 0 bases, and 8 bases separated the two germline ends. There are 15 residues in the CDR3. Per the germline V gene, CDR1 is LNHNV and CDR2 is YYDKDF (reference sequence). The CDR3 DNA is TGTGCCACCAGCAGAGATGCAGGGGCTAACTATGGCTACACCTTC. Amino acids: CATSRDAGANYGYTF.